The 9 T cell receptor beta chains below come from one sample, sequenced in a study of T cell responses to AZD1222 COVID-19 vaccine. The protocol was immunoSEQ multiplex PCR, while the TCRdb copy is restricted to in-frame clones and leaves out a portion. The profile covers nearly 200,000 clones, with 80% to 95% appearing a single time and roughly 1% taken by the ten largest. Sequenced material: peripheral blood, taken 28 days after the second AZD1222 dose. These receptors came from an adult who received the AZD1222 COVID-19 vaccine.

V is TRBV6-5 and J is TRBJ2-5; 9 bases are a match to TRBD1. The CDR3 is 15 residues long. Losses at the gene ends were 2 bases for V and 5 bases for J; bases not matched to a gene: 6. CDR1 and CDR2 (germline): MNHEY, SVGAGI. The CDR3 nucleotides read TGTGCCAGCAGTTACGGGGGACAGGGATATGAGACCCAGTACTTC. Its protein product is CASSYGGQGYETQYF.

The J gene is TRBJ1-5, the V gene TRBV4-3; D may be TRBD1 (5 bases). The ends were cut back, 3 bases at V and 4 bases at J, with 19 bases in the middle. CDR3 length: 17 residues. CDR1 is LGHNA and CDR2 is YSLEER in the germline V gene. CDR3 in amino acids: CASSQAYGGVGNQPQHF. CDR3 DNA: TGCGCCAGCAGCCAGGCGTACGGGGGGGTAGGGAATCAGCCCCAGCATTTT.

The chain combines TRBV27 with TRBJ1-4, with D possibly being TRBD1 (5 bases). The germline gives CDR1 MNHEY, CDR2 SMNVEV (reference sequence). The CDR3 contains 15 residues. V was trimmed by 6 bases and J by 3 bases, leaving 14 bases between them. CDR3 DNA sequence: TGTGCCAGCAGACGAAAGACAGCTCCTAATGAAAAACTGTTTTTT. Its translation is CASRRKTAPNEKLFF.

The chain joins TRBV6-2 or TRBV6-3 to TRBJ2-1, with 9 bases identical to TRBD2. The CDR3 is 16 amino acids. J lost 2 bases, V lost 2 bases, and 4 bases had no gene match. CDR1 and CDR2 from the germline V gene are MNHEY and SVGEGT. CDR3 nucleotide sequence: TGTGCCAGCAGTTACGATGCGGGGGGGACCTACAATGAGCAGTTCTTC. Encoded protein: CASSYDAGGTYNEQFF.

V gene TRBV5-1 combines with J gene TRBJ2-3; 8 positions match TRBD1. The CDR3 spans 15 residues. CDR1 is SGHRS, CDR2 YFSETQ, per germline. The J segment lost 1 base and the V segment lost 3 bases, leaving 4 bases of the junction unmatched. This chain's CDR3 is CASSSTTGGTDTQYF. The CDR3 DNA reads TGCGCCAGCAGCTCCACGACAGGGGGCACAGATACGCAGTATTTT.

The chain has TRBV2 and TRBJ1-2; TRBD1 aligns across 8 bases. The CDR3 contains 16 residues. Germline values: CDR1 SNHLY, CDR2 FYNNEI. J was trimmed by 4 bases and V by 8 bases; bases with no gene match: 15. The CDR3: CASERGQGLRAYGYTF. CDR3 bases: TGTGCCAGCGAACGAGGACAGGGCCTCCGTGCCTATGGCTACACCTTC.

This clone was seen once. This chain links TRBV10-3 with TRBJ2-3, with a possible D match to TRBD2 (5 bases). Germline V lookup: CDR1 ENHRY, CDR2 SYGVKD. Trimming shortened V by 3 bases and J by 4 bases, and 11 bases separated the two germline ends. The CDR3 has 14 amino acids. CDR3 in amino acids: CAISEAGSPDTQYF. The CDR3 nucleotides read TGTGCCATCAGTGAAGCTGGGAGCCCAGATACGCAGTATTTT.

The rearrangement joins TRBV9 to TRBJ2-3, with D possibly matching TRBD1 (5 bases). This CDR3 is 12 amino acids long. Germline CDR1 SGDLS, CDR2 YYNGEE. Trimming cost V 7 bases and J 2 bases, with 8 bases left between them. The CDR3 loop is CASADITDTQYF. The DNA of the CDR3 is TGTGCCAGCGCGGACATCACAGATACGCAGTATTTT.

This rearrangement joins TRBV28 to TRBJ2-7, with D uncertain. V was clipped by 5 bases and J by 4 bases, with 3 bases between them. Per germline, CDR1 MDHEN and CDR2 SYDVKM. The CDR3 is 10 amino acids. DNA for the CDR3: TGTGCCAGCAGTCTGTACGAGCAGTACTTC. Residues: CASSLYEQYF. Supplemented by reference TRBV28 and TRBJ2-7, the full variable domain reads DVKVTQSSRYLVKRTGEKVFLECVQDMDHENMFWYRQDPGLGLRLIYFSYDVKMKEKGDIPEGYSVSREKKERFSLILESASTNQTSMYLCASSLYEQYFGPGTRLTVT.